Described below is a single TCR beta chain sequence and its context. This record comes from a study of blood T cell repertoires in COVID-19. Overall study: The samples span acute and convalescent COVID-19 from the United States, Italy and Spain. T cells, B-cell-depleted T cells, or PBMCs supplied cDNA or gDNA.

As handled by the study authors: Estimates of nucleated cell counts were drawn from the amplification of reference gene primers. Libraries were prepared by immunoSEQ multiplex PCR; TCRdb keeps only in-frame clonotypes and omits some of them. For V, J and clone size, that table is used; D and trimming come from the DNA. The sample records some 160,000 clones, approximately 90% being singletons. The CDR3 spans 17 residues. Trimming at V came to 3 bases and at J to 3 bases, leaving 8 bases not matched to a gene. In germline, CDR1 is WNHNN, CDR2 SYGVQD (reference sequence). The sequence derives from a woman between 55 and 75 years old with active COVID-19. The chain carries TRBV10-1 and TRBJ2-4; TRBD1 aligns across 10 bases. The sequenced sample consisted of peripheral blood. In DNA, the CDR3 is TGCGCCAGCAGTGATGATGAGGGACAGGGGTTCAAAAACATTCAGTACTTC. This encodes CASSDDEGQGFKNIQYF.